This T cell receptor (beta chain) was sequenced in a study of T cells in Graves' hyperthyroidism and ophthalmopathy (dated by TCRdb to the late 2010s). Broadly, across the study: Peripheral blood samples were taken at initial diagnosis, before any treatment was given. Prospective prediction of ophthalmopathy was tested in an independent validation cohort consisting of some 18 hyperthyroidism patients and around 16 patients who later progressed to ophthalmopathy. To identify TCR V-J signatures that set the groups apart, the researchers used a discovery cohort of about a hundred patients, made up of under 50 with Graves' ophthalmopathy and around 58 with stable Graves' hyperthyroidism. Following sampling, methimazole starting at 30 mg daily was given to hyperthyroidism patients, and high-dose intravenous methylprednisolone was given to ophthalmopathy patients. Thyroid tissue and blood T-cell repertoires from over 5 Graves' hyperthyroidism patients were also compared in the study. The 85 to 100 discovery patients were randomly split 7:3 into training and test sets. The paper reports TCR Vbeta CDR3 sequencing of roughly 140 peripheral blood samples: approximately 41 ophthalmopathy, 75 to 80 hyperthyroidism and 17 progressor patients. Broad study findings and their caveats: Most expanded thyroid clonotypes (frequency above 0.001) were also detected in blood, suggesting blood repertoires may reflect thyroid immune responses. A model built on a 13 V-J signature distinguished ophthalmopathy from stable hyperthyroidism, reaching roughly 88% sensitivity and around 81% specificity in cross-validation and 80%/75% in testing. During validation, the model predicted progression to ophthalmopathy a median of about 5.9 months ahead of onset, with almost 71% sensitivity and 72.22% specificity. Sample size was not statistically predetermined, and investigators were not blinded to group allocation.

Ophthalmopathy patients had moderately to severely active disease, Clinical Activity Score of at least 3, NOSPECS grade of at least 4, and duration under 3 months. Patients with uncontrolled infections, other autoimmune diseases, pregnancy or lactation were excluded. Diagnoses were based on clinical symptoms, serum thyroxine and TRAb, thyroid ultrasound and orbital computed tomography. Ficoll-Paque density gradient centrifugation was used to isolate PBMCs from 10 ml of fresh peripheral blood. Total RNA was extracted using Trizol reagent, and RNA quality was assessed on an Agilent 2100 Bioanalyzer. This clonotype has more than one count but fewer than ten. Its antigen remains unidentified. Base qualities are not at hand, and no much larger clone is one base apart. The TCR beta CDR3 regions were amplified from RNA transcripts. The first round of RT-PCR for the TCR CDR3 was performed with the HTBI primer set and the Qiagen OneStep RT-PCR kit. The libraries were constructed in a second round of multiplex PCR and then size-selected and purified. Libraries were sequenced paired-end with 100 bp reads on an Illumina HiSeq2000. The authors' analysis ran thus. SOAPnuke was used to process the raw data, with reads discarded if the reads contained adapters or uncalled bases, had a mean Phred below 15, or lacked an exact constant-primer or identifier match. COPE v1.2.5 was used to merge the high-quality paired reads, and each unique nucleotide sequence was defined as a clonotype. MiTCR v1.1 was used to align the clonotypes against IMGT TRBV, TRBD and TRBJ reference segments. Analysis was restricted to V-J combinations with a frequency above 0.0001, which covered 99.2% of repertoires. A TCS score was defined as the ratio of F50 (clonal expansion) to E x V (chaos), with BLOSUM62-based TCRdist applied between CDR3 peptides within each V-J. Welch's t-statistics and random forest reduced 500 to 550 V-J features to roughly 13, which were used in a naive Bayes classifier (R e1071). Through fastp at Q25 and MiXCR, TCRdb rebuilt clones from the public reads, retaining in-frame beta chains. Rows matching on CDR3 protein sequence are summarized as one entry with the most common DNA and genes. TCRdb, not the original authors, processed these V and J calls. In all, the sample holds approximately 690,000 distinct CDR3 sequences, and roughly 15% of those were seen once. Of the sample, under 15% is held by the ten largest clones.

Trimming takes 2 bases off V and 1 base off J; junction bases not matched to a gene: 10. Sequences GTSNPN (CDR1) and SVGIG (CDR2) are obtained from the germline V gene (reference sequence). CDR3 length: 17 amino acids, cysteine to phenylalanine. Just CDR3 DNA is preserved here, 51 bases in frame from base 1. Sequenced material: blood. The sequence is built from TRBV30 and TRBJ2-2; TRBD1 fits 7 bases in the junction. This receptor was obtained from a woman aged 45-65 years with Graves' ophthalmopathy. The CDR3 reads as follows: CAWSTEIGTENTGELFF. The DNA sequence is TGTGCCTGGAGTACCGAGATCGGGACAGAGAACACCGGGGAGCTGTTTTTT. With the portions outside the CDR3 filled from the reference TRBV30 and TRBJ2-2 genes, the complete variable region becomes SQTIHQWPATLVQPVGSPLSLECTVEGTSNPNLYWYRQAAGRGLQLLFYSVGIGQISSEVPQNLSASRPQDRQFILSSKKLLLSDSGFYLCAWSTEIGTENTGELFFGEGSRLTVL.